These 10 T cell receptor beta chains share one sample of origin, sequenced in a study of T cell repertoires in cytomegalovirus infection. TCRdb independently ran MiXCR on the reads; one entry per CDR3 protein. The sample yields 900,000 to 950,000 distinct CDR3 sequences, roughly 30% seen once. No antigen has been identified for these receptors. The material sequenced was cultured CD8+ T cells from PBMCs, taken from culture after CMV antigen stimulation. These receptors were collected from a human donor in good health (CMV status not recorded). Some clones in this sample may be carry-over from other donors' samples.

V is TRBV5-8 and J is TRBJ1-3, with a possible D match to TRBD1 (6 bases). CDR1 is SGHTS, CDR2 YDEGEE, per germline. V lost 2 bases and J lost 0, with 12 bases in between. The CDR3 extends over 16 amino acids. CDR3 in amino acids: CASSLRQDASGNTIYF. CDR3 coding DNA: TGTGCCAGCAGCTTAAGACAGGACGCCTCTGGAAACACCATATATTTT.

This clonotype was detected ten times or more. J is TRBJ1-6 and V is TRBV28, with TRBD1 as a possible D gene (6 bases). The germline CDR1 and CDR2 sequences are MDHEN and SYDVKM. V lost 3 bases, J lost 5 bases, and 8 bases lay in between. The CDR3 length is 14 residues. CDR3 sequence: CASSLTGNNSPLHF. For the CDR3, the DNA is TGTGCCAGCAGTTTGACAGGCAATAATTCACCCCTCCACTTT.

This clonotype appeared many times. The chain combines TRBV7-2 with TRBJ1-5; 7 positions agree with TRBD1. The CDR3 is made up of 13 amino acids. Germline loops: CDR1 SGHTA, CDR2 FQGNSA. The J segment lost 6 bases and the V segment lost 2 bases, leaving 1 base of the junction unmatched. The CDR3 DNA follows: TGTGCCAGCAGCTTAAACAGGGGTCAGCCCCAGCATTTT. It codes for CASSLNRGQPQHF.

This rearrangement joins TRBV6-5 to TRBJ2-5; 7 bases are shared with TRBD1. The junction had 8 bases not matched to a gene; V was cut back by 6 bases and J by 4 bases. Germline V gives CDR1 MNHEY, CDR2 SVGAGI. This CDR3 spans 14 amino acids. The CDR3 reads CASRPGTAIETQYF. In nucleotides, the CDR3 is TGTGCCAGCAGGCCCGGGACAGCGATAGAGACCCAGTACTTC.

This clonotype was counted between two and nine times. The CDR3: CASRWRVTEAFF. The CDR3 DNA reads as TGTGCCAGCAGATGGAGGGTTACTGAAGCTTTCTTT. The rearrangement uses TRBV7-2 and TRBJ1-1, with no clear D. Germline V gives CDR1 SGHTA, CDR2 FQGNSA. Trimming took off 6 bases at V and 5 bases at J, with 10 bases between the two ends. The CDR3 sequence is 12 residues long.

This clonotype was detected only a few times. V usage is TRBV20-1 and J usage is TRBJ2-1; TRBD2 might be the D (5 bases). This CDR3 is 18 amino acids long. Germline values: CDR1 DFQATT, CDR2 SNEGSKA (reference sequence). Trimming took off 2 bases at V and 2 bases at J, with 22 bases between the two ends. In nucleotides, the CDR3 is TGCAGTGCTAGAATAGAGATGAAGGCGGGCGGCCCCTACAATGAGCAGTTCTTC. The encoded protein is CSARIEMKAGGPYNEQFF.

Only a few counts were recorded for this clonotype. The chain employs TRBV6-2 or TRBV6-3 and TRBJ2-3; no clear D gene. CDR1 is MNHEY, CDR2 SVGEGT, per germline. Deletions cut 6 bases from V and 11 bases from J, with 21 bases between. This CDR3 comprises 14 residues. The CDR3 DNA follows: TGTGCCAGCAGCCGTTCCGAAGGCAGCCTCTTGCAGTATTTT. It is translated as CASSRSEGSLLQYF.

The gene calls are TRBV27 and TRBJ2-2; perhaps TRBD1 as D (6 bases). This CDR3 has 13 residues. The V end was cut by 7 bases, the J end by 5 bases, with 11 bases between. The V gene's germline CDR1 is MNHEY and CDR2 SMNVEV (reference sequence). Written as DNA, the CDR3 is TGTGCCAGCAAGAAGGGGGTTACCGGGGAGCTGTTTTTT. Residues: CASKKGVTGELFF.

Of note for this clonotype: A much larger clone sits a single nucleotide away, making a read error possible. This chain links TRBV6-1 with TRBJ2-5, with a weak D call TRBD2 (7 bases). This CDR3 comprises 19 residues. V was clipped by 1 base and J by 5 bases, with 26 bases between them. The germline V gene encodes CDR1 MNHNS and CDR2 SASEGT. The chain's CDR3 is CASSEGNRVDPLGRETQYF. In DNA form, the CDR3 reads TGTGCCAGCAGTGAAGGGAACAGGGTCGATCCGCTCGGGAGGGAGACCCAGTACTTC.

The rearrangement uses TRBV6-6 and TRBJ1-1, with unresolved D. Germline CDR1 and CDR2: MNHNY and SVGAGI (reference sequence). The CDR3 consists of 14 residues. V was shortened by 2 bases and J by 6 bases, with 13 bases between the two germline ends. The CDR3 sequence: CASSYRLGVSEAFF. DNA of the CDR3: TGTGCCAGCAGTTACCGTTTAGGTGTTTCTGAAGCTTTCTTT.